These 25 T cell receptor beta chains were sequenced from one sample in a study of molecular identifiers for immune sequencing clone quantification. TCRdb used MiXCR to reprocess the PCR reads, holding one entry per CDR3 protein. This sample yields 490,000 or so distinct CDR3 sequences, of which about a fifth are seen a single time; about 0.8% belongs to the top ten. The sequenced sample was naive CD8+ T cells from blood, with Jurkat cell RNA spiked in. Regarding subset: FACS-sorted CD8+CD4-CCR7+CD45RA+ naive T cells. The source is a human donor in good health. Some libraries in this study had Jurkat cell RNA spiked in.

J is TRBJ2-7 and V is TRBV6-2 or TRBV6-3; a weak D match, TRBD2 (5 bases). Germline values: CDR1 MNHEY, CDR2 SVGEGT. CDR3 size: 15 residues. The V gene lost 1 base and the J gene lost 0 bases, with 10 bases spanning the gap. CDR3 protein: CASSYYGESSYEQYF. The CDR3 DNA is TGTGCCAGCAGTTACTACGGGGAAAGCTCCTACGAGCAGTACTTC.

Comment on this clonotype: This may be a read error, as it is one base from a much larger clone. The missing conserved phenylalanine or tryptophan at the end of this CDR3 makes a read error likely. The chain combines TRBV12-3 or TRBV12-4 with TRBJ2-3; 7 positions match TRBD2. The CDR3 runs to 14 residues. Trimming took 2 bases from V and 4 from J; bases not matched to a gene: 3. CDR3 protein: CASSLSGRADTQYL. The CDR3 DNA sequence: TGTGCCAGCAGTTTATCGGGGAGGGCAGATACGCAGTATCTT.

The chain uses TRBV27 and TRBJ2-3; 7 bases match TRBD2. This CDR3 comprises 13 residues. Per germline, CDR1 MNHEY and CDR2 SMNVEV (reference sequence). V was pared by 6 bases and J by 3 bases, with 3 bases of the junction left unmatched. The CDR3 here is CASRLALTDTQYF. The CDR3 DNA follows: TGTGCCAGCAGACTAGCGCTTACAGATACGCAGTATTTT.

Many counts were recorded for this clonotype. The V and J genes are TRBV7-9 and TRBJ2-1, with a weak D call TRBD1 (5 bases). Germline CDR1 SEHNR, CDR2 FQNEAQ (reference sequence). CDR3 length: 15 amino acids. Trimming removed 1 base at V and 7 bases at J, with 14 bases between. The CDR3 nucleotides read TGTGCCAGCAGCTTAGTGTCAGGGTTCCTAAATGAGCAGTTCTTC. This sequence encodes CASSLVSGFLNEQFF.

In this sample, this clonotype turned up many times. V usage is TRBV5-1 and J usage is TRBJ2-7; D may be TRBD1 (6 bases). Germline V gene lookup returns CDR1 SGHRS and CDR2 YFSETQ. Deletions cut 4 bases from V and 1 base from J, with 12 bases between. The CDR3 consists of 14 residues. The DNA of the CDR3 is TGCGCCAGCAGCCCATGGACAGATTCCTACGAGCAGTACTTC. Protein product: CASSPWTDSYEQYF.

This clonotype was seen ten or more times. V usage is TRBV29-1 and J usage is TRBJ2-7; 11 bases map to TRBD2. Per germline, CDR1 SQVTM and CDR2 ANQGSEA. V lost 2 bases and J lost 6; bases outside the gene matches: 12. The CDR3 is 16 amino acids. The CDR3 loop reads CSVELRTSGPGGEQYF. The CDR3 coding sequence is TGCAGCGTTGAACTCCGGACTAGCGGGCCGGGGGGCGAGCAGTACTTC.

V usage is TRBV19 and J usage is TRBJ1-5; the D gene is possibly TRBD1 (5 bases). Trimming stripped 5 bases from V and 2 bases from J, with 16 bases between. CDR1 LNHDA and CDR2 SQIVND come from the germline V gene (reference sequence). The CDR3 extends over 16 amino acids. CDR3 residues: CASSLAGRLGNQPQHF. CDR3 DNA sequence: TGTGCCAGTAGTTTGGCAGGGCGATTGGGCAATCAGCCCCAGCATTTT.

Notes on this clonotype: This sequence may be a read error, since a much larger clone differs from it by one base. The chain employs TRBV7-9 and TRBJ2-3; perhaps TRBD2 as D (6 bases). CDR1 is SEHNR, CDR2 FQNEAQ, per germline (reference sequence). V dropped 8 bases and J dropped 2 bases, with 14 bases sitting between them. The CDR3 runs 14 residues. The chain's CDR3 is CASGWASDTDTQYF. The DNA for the CDR3 is TGTGCCAGCGGCTGGGCTAGCGACACAGATACGCAGTATTTT.

The rearrangement uses TRBV11-2 and TRBJ2-1; D not resolved. The ends were cut back, 0 bases at V and 0 bases at J, with 9 bases in the middle. The germline CDR1 and CDR2 sequences are SGHAT and FQNNGV. CDR3 length: 16 residues. The CDR3 sequence: CASSLDVRFSYNEQFF. As DNA, the CDR3 is TGTGCCAGCAGCTTAGATGTCAGGTTCTCCTACAATGAGCAGTTCTTC.

This clonotype turned up a few times. The rearrangement joins TRBV28 to TRBJ1-1; 10 nucleotides match TRBD1. Germline V CDR1 and CDR2: MDHEN, SYDVKM. The CDR3 spans 14 residues. The V segment lost 7 bases and the J segment 5 bases; nucleotides outside the gene matches: 7. CDR3 DNA sequence: TGTGCCAGCATTAAGGACAGGGGGTTTACTGAAGCTTTCTTT. Translated, it gives CASIKDRGFTEAFF.

Only one count was recorded for this clonotype. This clone may be a read error of a much larger clone one base away. The chain combines TRBV6-2 or TRBV6-3 with TRBJ1-1, with TRBD1 as a possible D gene (5 bases). CDR1 MNHEY and CDR2 SVGEGT come from the germline V gene. V lost 4 bases to trimming and J lost 4 bases, with 19 bases between them. This CDR3 contains 16 residues. CDR3 sequence: CASSFRLSGVGTEAFF. In DNA form, the CDR3 reads TGTGCCAGCAGTTTTCGGCTGTCGGGGGTAGGCACTGAAGCTTTCTTT.

V and J are TRBV11-2 and TRBJ2-1; 10 bases map to TRBD1. V gave up 5 bases and J gave up 6 bases; unmatched junction bases: 13. The CDR3 has 17 amino acids. The V gene's germline CDR1 is SGHAT and CDR2 FQNNGV. This CDR3 is CASSPGTGEFRGNEQFF. In DNA form, the CDR3 reads TGTGCCAGCAGCCCGGGGACAGGGGAATTCCGAGGCAATGAGCAGTTCTTC.

This clonotype has just a few counts. This chain's CDR3 is CASSDVGASNQPQHF. CDR3 DNA: TGTGCCAGCAGTGATGTAGGGGCCAGCAATCAGCCCCAGCATTTT. The chain is built from TRBV6-4 and TRBJ1-5; D perhaps matches TRBD1 (5 bases). CDR1 and CDR2 (germline): MRHNA, SNTAGT. CDR3 length: 15 amino acids. Trimming took off 3 bases at V and 1 base at J, with 10 bases between the two ends.

The chain uses TRBV20-1 and TRBJ2-7, with 8 bases that match TRBD2. There are 16 residues in the CDR3. V lost 1 base, J lost 1 base, and 9 bases stayed unmatched. Germline CDR1 DFQATT, CDR2 SNEGSKA (reference sequence). In DNA, the CDR3 is TGCAGTGCTAGAGGTATAGCGGGGCCCTATTCCTACGAGCAGTACTTC. Amino acid sequence: CSARGIAGPYSYEQYF.

A note on this clonotype: A much larger clonotype is one base distant, so this may be a read error. This sequence joins TRBV7-9 and TRBJ2-7, with TRBD1 as a possible D gene (5 bases). Trimming pared 6 bases from V and 5 bases from J, leaving 11 bases between. The CDR3 totals 12 residues. Germline assignment: CDR1 SEHNR and CDR2 FQNEAQ (reference sequence). The CDR3 bases are TGTGCCAGCAGGGACACCCGTCACGAGCAGTACTTC. It yields the protein CASRDTRHEQYF.

This clonotype appeared many times. The rearrangement joins TRBV29-1 to TRBJ2-2; a possible D gene is TRBD1 (6 bases). This CDR3 comprises 16 residues. V was cut by 4 bases and J by 5 bases, with 20 bases left in between. In germline, CDR1 is SQVTM, CDR2 ANQGSEA. As DNA, the CDR3 is TGCAGCGTTGTCCCTTCCGGGACACGACAGACCGGGGAGCTGTTTTTT. This gives the protein CSVVPSGTRQTGELFF.

This clonotype was found many times. The chain carries TRBV7-6 and TRBJ1-5; no reliable D call. V was cut by 2 bases and J by 3 bases, with 20 bases left in between. Per the germline V gene, CDR1 is SGHVS and CDR2 is FNYEAQ. The CDR3 contains 18 residues. In nucleotides, the CDR3 is TGTGCCAGCAGCTTAAACATCGCGGACCCACGGGCCAATCAGCCCCAGCATTTT. Its translation: CASSLNIADPRANQPQHF. Together with reference TRBV7-6 and TRBJ1-5, the CDR3 gives the full variable domain: GAGVSQSPRYKVTKRGQDVALRCDPISGHVSLYWYRQALGQGPEFLTYFNYEAQQDKSGLPNDRFSAERPEGSISTLTIQRTEQRDSAMYRCASSLNIADPRANQPQHFGDGTRLSIL.

Turning to this clonotype: A read error may be the cause here, since a much bigger clone is one base away. V and J are TRBV4-3 and TRBJ2-3; D is ambiguous. The length of the CDR3 is 12 residues. V was trimmed by 2 bases and J by 6 bases, leaving 6 bases between them. Germline V gives CDR1 LGHNA, CDR2 YSLEER. CDR3: CASSQNFDTQYF. In nucleotides, the CDR3 is TGCGCCAGCAGCCAAAATTTTGATACGCAGTATTTT.

The V gene is TRBV21-1, the J gene TRBJ1-3; the table assigns TRBD1, which was not confirmed against the DNA. TRBV21-1 is a known pseudogene. The CDR3 is made up of 14 amino acids. The CDR3 sequence: CASIPTGSGNTIYF. CDR3 DNA: TGTGCCAGCATTCCTACAGGGTCTGGAAACACCATATATTTT.

The V and J genes are TRBV12-3 or TRBV12-4 and TRBJ2-2; D call uncertain. CDR3 length: 14 residues. V lost 1 base to trimming and J lost 5 bases, with 8 bases between them. CDR3 protein: CASSLEKVTGELFF. The CDR3 bases are TGTGCCAGCAGTTTAGAGAAGGTAACCGGGGAGCTGTTTTTT.

This clonotype was detected only a few times. This CDR3 reads CASSQRQLGPDYYGYTF. CDR3 bases: TGCGCCAGCAGCCAAAGACAATTGGGACCGGATTACTATGGCTACACCTTC. The chain links TRBV4-3 to TRBJ1-2, with a tentative D call TRBD1 (5 bases). The CDR3 extends over 17 amino acids. The germline V and J ends were trimmed by 2 bases and 3 bases, with 19 bases remaining between them. The germline CDR1 and CDR2 sequences are LGHNA and YSLEER.

This clonotype was found a few times. The rearrangement joins TRBV4-3 to TRBJ2-1; 10 bases match TRBD2. This CDR3 has 17 amino acids. The ends lost 1 base at V and 4 bases at J; junction bases unmatched: 7. CDR1 LGHNA and CDR2 YSLEER come from the germline V gene. CDR3 amino acids: CASSQVLSGGRYNEQFF. CDR3 nucleotides: TGCGCCAGCAGCCAAGTACTTAGCGGGGGGCGGTACAATGAGCAGTTCTTC.

At least ten counts were recorded for this clonotype. The CDR3 DNA reads TGTGCCAGCAGTAACCTTTTAACAGGGGTAGCCAAAAACATTCAGTACTTC. It encodes CASSNLLTGVAKNIQYF. V usage is TRBV6-2 or TRBV6-3 and J usage is TRBJ2-4; TRBD1 agrees at 7 bases. The germline V gene encodes CDR1 MNHEY and CDR2 SVGEGT. The V gene end was trimmed by 5 bases and the J gene end by 0 bases; junction bases not matched to a gene: 10. This CDR3 has 17 amino acids.

This clonotype was recorded many times. The CDR3 DNA reads TGCGCCAGCAGCCCCAAGGAAGGGACTAGCTACTACGAGCAGTACTTC. This translates into CASSPKEGTSYYEQYF. The chain employs TRBV4-1 and TRBJ2-7, with TRBD2 matching over 9 bases. The CDR3 sequence is 16 residues long. The junction had 10 bases not matched to a gene; V was cut back by 4 bases and J by 3 bases. CDR1 and CDR2 (germline): MGHRA, YSYEKL.

This clonotype was seen a few times. V gene TRBV6-2 or TRBV6-3 combines with J gene TRBJ2-7; either TRBD1 or TRBD2 may supply D (5 bases each). The germline V gene has CDR1 MNHEY and CDR2 SVGEGT. The CDR3 runs 15 residues. Trimming took 7 bases from V and 0 from J, leaving 16 bases between them. CDR3 in amino acids: CASTPGGTSSYEQYF. For the CDR3, the DNA is TGTGCCAGCACTCCTGGTGGGACGTCCTCCTACGAGCAGTACTTC.